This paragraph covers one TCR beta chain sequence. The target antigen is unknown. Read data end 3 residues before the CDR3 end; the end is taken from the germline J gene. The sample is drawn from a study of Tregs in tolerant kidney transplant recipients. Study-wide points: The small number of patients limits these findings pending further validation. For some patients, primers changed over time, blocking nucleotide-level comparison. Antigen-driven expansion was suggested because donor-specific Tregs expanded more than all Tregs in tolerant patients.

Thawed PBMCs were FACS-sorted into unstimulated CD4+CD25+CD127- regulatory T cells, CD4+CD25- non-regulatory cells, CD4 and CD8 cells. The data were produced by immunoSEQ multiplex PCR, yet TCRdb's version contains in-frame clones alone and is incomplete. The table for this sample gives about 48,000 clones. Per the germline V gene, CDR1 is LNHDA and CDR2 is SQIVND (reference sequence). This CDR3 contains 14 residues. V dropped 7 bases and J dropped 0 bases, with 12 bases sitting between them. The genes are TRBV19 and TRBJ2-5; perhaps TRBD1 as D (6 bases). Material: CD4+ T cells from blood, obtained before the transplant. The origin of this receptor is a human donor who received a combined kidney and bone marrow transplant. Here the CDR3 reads CASTFGQNQETQYF. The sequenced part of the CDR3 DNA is TGTGCCAGTACCTTCGGACAGAACCAAGAGACC.